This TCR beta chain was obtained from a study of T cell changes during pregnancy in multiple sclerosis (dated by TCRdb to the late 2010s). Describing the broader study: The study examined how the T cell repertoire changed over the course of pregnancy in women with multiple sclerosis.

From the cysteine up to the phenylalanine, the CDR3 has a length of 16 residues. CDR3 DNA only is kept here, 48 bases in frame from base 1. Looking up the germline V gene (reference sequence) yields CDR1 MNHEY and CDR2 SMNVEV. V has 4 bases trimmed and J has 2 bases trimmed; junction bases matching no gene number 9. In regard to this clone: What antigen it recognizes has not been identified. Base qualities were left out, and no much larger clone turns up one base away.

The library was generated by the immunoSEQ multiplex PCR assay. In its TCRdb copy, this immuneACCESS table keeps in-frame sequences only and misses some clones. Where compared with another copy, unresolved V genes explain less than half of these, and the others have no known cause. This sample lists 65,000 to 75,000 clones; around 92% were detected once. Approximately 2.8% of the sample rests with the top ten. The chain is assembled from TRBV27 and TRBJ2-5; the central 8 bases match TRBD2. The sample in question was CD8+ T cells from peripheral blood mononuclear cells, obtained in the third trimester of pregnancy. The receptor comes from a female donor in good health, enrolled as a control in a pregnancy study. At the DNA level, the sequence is TGTGCCAGCAGTTCCACCCGGCGGGGGGATCAAGAGACCCAGTACTTC. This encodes CASSSTRRGDQETQYF.